The clone carrying this TCR beta chain was seen ten or more times. The source of the sample is a study of T-cell reconstitution after alpha-beta-depleted transplantation in children. Losses at the gene ends were 1 base for V and 10 bases for J; bases not matched to a gene: 8. The CDR3 spans 16 residues. Looked up from germline, CDR1 is MDHEN and CDR2 is SYDVKM. Library preparation (for TCRbeta) was performed with unique molecular identifiers. TCRdb independently ran MiXCR on the PCR reads; one entry per CDR3 protein. This table holds 400,000 to 550,000 distinct CDR3 sequences, approximately 10% found once.

This specimen was PBMCs, taken before TCRalphabeta/CD19-depleted stem cell transplant. The sequence derives from a child aged 2 to 10 with inherited bone marrow failure, due to receive a stem cell transplant. The rearrangement joins TRBV28 to TRBJ2-2, with TRBD2 identical over 11 bases. In nucleotides, the CDR3 is TGTGCCAGCAGTTTATCGGCTAGCGGGAGGTGGGAGGAGCTGTTTTTT. Translating gives CASSLSASGRWEELFF.